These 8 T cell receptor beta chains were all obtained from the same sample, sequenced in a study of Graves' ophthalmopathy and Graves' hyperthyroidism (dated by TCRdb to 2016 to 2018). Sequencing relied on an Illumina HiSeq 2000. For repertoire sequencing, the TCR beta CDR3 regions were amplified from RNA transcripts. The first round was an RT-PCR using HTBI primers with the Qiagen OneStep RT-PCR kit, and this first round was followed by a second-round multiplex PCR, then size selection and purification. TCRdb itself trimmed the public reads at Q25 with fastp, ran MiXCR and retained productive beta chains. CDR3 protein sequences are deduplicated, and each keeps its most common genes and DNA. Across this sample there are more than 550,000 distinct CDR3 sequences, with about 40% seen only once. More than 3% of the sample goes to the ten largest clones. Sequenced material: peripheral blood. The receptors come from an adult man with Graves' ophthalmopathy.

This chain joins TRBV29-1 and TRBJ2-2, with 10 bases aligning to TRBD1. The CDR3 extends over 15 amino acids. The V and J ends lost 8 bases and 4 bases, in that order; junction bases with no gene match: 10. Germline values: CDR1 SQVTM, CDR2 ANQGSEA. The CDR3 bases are TGCAGCAGTTACTTGGGACAGGGGAGCACCGGGGAGCTGTTTTTT. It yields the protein CSSYLGQGSTGELFF.

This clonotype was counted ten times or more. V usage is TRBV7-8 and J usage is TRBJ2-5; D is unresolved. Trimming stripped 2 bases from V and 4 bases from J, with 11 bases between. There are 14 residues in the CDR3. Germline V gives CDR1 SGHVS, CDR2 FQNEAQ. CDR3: CASSLNSPGETQYF. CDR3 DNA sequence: TGTGCCAGCAGCTTAAATTCACCCGGAGAGACCCAGTACTTC.

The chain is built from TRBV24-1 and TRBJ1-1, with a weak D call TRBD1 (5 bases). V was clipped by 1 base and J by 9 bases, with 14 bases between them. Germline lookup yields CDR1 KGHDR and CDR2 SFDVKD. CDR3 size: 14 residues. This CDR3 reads CATSDFPGGEQAFF. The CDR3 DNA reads TGTGCCACCAGTGATTTTCCCGGGGGGGAGCAAGCTTTCTTT.

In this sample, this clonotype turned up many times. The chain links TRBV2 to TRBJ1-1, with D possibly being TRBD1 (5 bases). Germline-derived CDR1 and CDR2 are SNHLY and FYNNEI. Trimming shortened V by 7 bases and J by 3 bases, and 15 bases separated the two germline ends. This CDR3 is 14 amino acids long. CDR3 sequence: CASMLLGRDTEAFF. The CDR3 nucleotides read TGTGCCAGCATGTTACTCGGCAGGGACACTGAAGCTTTCTTT.

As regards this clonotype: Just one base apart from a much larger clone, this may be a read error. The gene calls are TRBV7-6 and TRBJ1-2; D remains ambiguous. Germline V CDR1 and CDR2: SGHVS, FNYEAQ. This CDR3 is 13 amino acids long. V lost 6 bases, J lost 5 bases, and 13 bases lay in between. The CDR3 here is CASRLRTEYGYTF. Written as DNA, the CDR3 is TGTGCCAGCAGGCTCAGGACGGAGTATGGCTACACCTTC.

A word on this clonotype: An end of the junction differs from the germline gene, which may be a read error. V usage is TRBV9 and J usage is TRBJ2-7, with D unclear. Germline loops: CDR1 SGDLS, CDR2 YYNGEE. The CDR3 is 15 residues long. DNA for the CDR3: TGTGCCAGCAGCCAAGGCCACGGGCCTGCCTACGAGCAGTGCTTC. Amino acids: CASSQGHGPAYEQCF.

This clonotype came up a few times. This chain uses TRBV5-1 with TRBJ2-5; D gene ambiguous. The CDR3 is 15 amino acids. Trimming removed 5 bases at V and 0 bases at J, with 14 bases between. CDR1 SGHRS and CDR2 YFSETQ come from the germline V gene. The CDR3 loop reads CASSGIMGYQETQYF. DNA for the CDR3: TGCGCCAGCAGTGGGATTATGGGGTACCAAGAGACCCAGTACTTC.

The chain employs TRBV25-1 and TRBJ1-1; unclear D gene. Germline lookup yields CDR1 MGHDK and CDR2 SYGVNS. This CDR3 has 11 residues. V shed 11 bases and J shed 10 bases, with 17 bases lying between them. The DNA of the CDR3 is TGTGCCGTCGACGGGATGGCTGGAGCTTTCTTT. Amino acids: CAVDGMAGAFF.